These 2 T cell receptor beta chains were sequenced from one sample in a study of blood T cell repertoires in COVID-19. Measured with immunoSEQ multiplex PCR; TCRdb has only the in-frame clones, and not every one. The sample records 300,000 to 400,000 clones, 87% being singletons. Sequenced: peripheral blood. All receptors derive from a woman in her sixties or seventies with COVID-19, enrolled during active disease.

V is TRBV4-1 and J is TRBJ1-5, with D possibly being TRBD1 (5 bases). The V gene lost 2 bases and the J gene lost 0 bases, with 8 bases spanning the gap. CDR3 length: 15 residues. Germline-derived CDR1 and CDR2 are MGHRA and YSYEKL. The CDR3 loop reads CASSQTGYSNQPQHF. As DNA, the CDR3 is TGCGCCAGCAGCCAAACAGGATATAGCAATCAGCCCCAGCATTTT.

The chain is built from TRBV10-3 and TRBJ2-5, with TRBD1 matching 12 bases. In germline, CDR1 is ENHRY, CDR2 SYGVKD. The CDR3 totals 18 residues. J was trimmed by 6 bases and V by 6 bases; bases with no gene match: 17. This CDR3 reads CAIRPGQGAGGSAQTQYF. CDR3 nucleotides: TGTGCCATCAGACCGGGACAGGGGGCTGGTGGTAGCGCACAGACCCAGTACTTC.